These T cell receptor beta chains were read from a single sample in a study of CD8 T cells in Susac syndrome. TCRdb fed the immunoSEQ multiplex PCR reads into MiXCR, producing one record per CDR3 protein. The repertoire holds 160,000 or so distinct CDR3 sequences, with roughly nine tenths as singletons. Sequenced material: CD4+ T cells from PBMCs. The source is a human donor in good health. CDR3s include the opening cysteine and the closing phenylalanine or tryptophan. The D gene is left open where the match is weak. Not every row has a clone size; where given, it reads once, few, many or a size class.

clone_size j_call d_call v_call cdr3_nt cdr3_aa
- TRBJ2-2 - TRBV19 TGTGCCAGTAGTAGGACACCTAACACCGGGGAGCTGTTTTTT CASSRTPNTGELFF
- TRBJ2-3 TRBD2 TRBV29-1 TGCAGCACCGGGACTAGCGGGGGCCCAGATACGCAGTATTTT CSTGTSGGPDTQYF
- TRBJ2-5 - TRBV5-1 TGCGCCAGCAGCTTGGCCGGGGAGTTAGGGGAGACCCAGTACTTC CASSLAGELGETQYF
- TRBJ2-3 - TRBV5-6 TGTGCCAGCAGCTTGGAGACTGATACGCAGTATTTT CASSLETDTQYF
- TRBJ1-5 - TRBV20-1 TGCAGTGCTAGGGGGGCAGAGTTTAGCAATCAGCCCCAGCATTTT CSARGAEFSNQPQHF
few TRBJ2-1 TRBD2 TRBV20-1 TGCAGTGCAGCGGGGACTAGCTACAATGAGCAGTTCTTC CSAAGTSYNEQFF
- TRBJ2-1 TRBD2 TRBV2 TGTGCCAGCAGTGGGGGACTAGCGGGGTACAATGAGCAGTTCTTC CASSGGLAGYNEQFF
- TRBJ2-4 - TRBV5-6 TGTGCCAGCAGCTCCCGACGTAGGGTGGGATTAGCCAAAAACATTCAGTACTTC CASSSRRRVGLAKNIQYF
few TRBJ2-2 - TRBV11-2 TGTGCCAGCAGCTTCCCCGGGACGAAGCTCCCCGGGGAGCTGTTTTTT CASSFPGTKLPGELFF
- TRBJ2-2 - TRBV11-2 TGTGCCAGCAGCCGTTTAGGGTTATTTGGGAAGGGGCGTCCCGGGGAGCTGTTTTTT CASSRLGLFGKGRPGELFF